This T cell receptor beta chain was documented in a study of T cell repertoires in cytomegalovirus infection. The overall study: Public TCR beta signatures were indicative of both CMV infection and a matching HLA type.

Via MiXCR, TCRdb re-called the reads, giving one row per CDR3 protein. The sample has approximately 550,000 distinct CDR3 sequences, 16% seen once; the top ten hold roughly a quarter. This clonotype was seen ten or more times. The CDR3 totals 16 residues. Germline V gene lookup returns CDR1 LGHNA and CDR2 YNFKEQ. Trimming removed 0 bases from V and 6 bases from J, with 15 bases in between. This sequence originates from a human donor in good health (CMV status not recorded). Some clones in this sample may be carry-over from other donors' samples. This chain uses TRBV4-2 with TRBJ2-1; D possibly matches TRBD1 or TRBD2 (5 bases each). Sequencing was performed on CD8+ T cells from PBMCs. The chain's CDR3 is CASSQDRGIGTNEQFF. CDR3 DNA sequence: TGTGCCAGCAGCCAAGACCGGGGCATCGGGACCAATGAGCAGTTCTTC.